This T cell receptor beta chain was observed in a study of OX40 agonist ivuxolimab in advanced cancers. The wider study: Patients received ivuxolimab, an intravenous treatment, every 2 weeks at 0.01 to 10 mg/kg. Of mixed ages from roughly 23 to 85 and averaging about 60 years, the group was approximately 80% male. General study points: CD8+ T cells were the subset that, on average, had more expanded clones than CD4+.

Regarding this clone: The antigen is not known.

Profiled with immunoSEQ multiplex PCR; TCRdb holds only in-frame clones, not every one. The sample consists of about 75,000 clones, around 83% of them appearing once. Between the trimmed V and J ends, which lost 1 base and 2 bases, there was a span of 5 bases. Looked up from germline, CDR1 is SGHVS and CDR2 is FNYEAQ. This CDR3 comprises 13 residues. Exclusion of a patient followed from autoimmune disease history or systemic immunosuppression. This chain links TRBV7-6 with TRBJ1-2; D gene uncertain. The receptor was derived from an adult with an advanced solid tumor such as melanoma, head and neck, liver or kidney cancer. The sample consisted of CD4+ or CD8+ T cells sorted from blood, taken in a trial of the OX40 agonist ivuxolimab. CDR3 sequence: CASSLGDNYGYTF. CDR3 bases: TGTGCCAGCAGCTTAGGCGACAACTATGGCTACACCTTC.